This T cell receptor (beta chain) was captured by sequencing in a study of neurological immune-mediated disorders. A word on this clonotype: The antigen remains unidentified.

This CDR3 is built from 14 residues. Germline V gene data show CDR1 as SGHRS and CDR2 as YFSETQ. Trimming removed 0 bases at V and 1 base at J, with 7 bases between. With 10-nucleotide random UMIs included, cDNA was synthesized by 5'RACE. Every sequencing run returned over 200 million TCR-beta sequences, which were derived from 15-18 subjects. TCRdb itself ran the 5' RACE reads through MiXCR, one entry per CDR3 protein. The sample has about 46,000 distinct CDR3 sequences, 3.5% to 5% seen once. Broader study findings: The expanded clones of different subjects shared no CDR3 amino acid sequences (suggesting private repertoires in all groups). The multiple sclerosis repertoire cluster showed no association with any clinical or MRI feature. The authors stated that larger cohorts are needed.

This sequence joins TRBV5-1 and TRBJ1-1; D uncertain. This clonotype originated in a woman aged 55-69 years with multiple sclerosis. The sample comprised PBMCs. For the CDR3, the DNA is TGCGCCAGCAGCTTGGAACGGAGGAACACTGAAGCTTTCTTT. It specifies CASSLERRNTEAFF.